The 26 T cell receptor beta chains below come from one sample, sequenced in a study of blood T cell repertoires in COVID-19. Method: immunoSEQ multiplex PCR; TCRdb's copy keeps in-frame clones and lacks some. The table lists 250,000 to 300,000 clones, around 89% of them singletons. Input material: peripheral blood. Every receptor here comes from a woman aged 40-49 years with acute or convalescent COVID-19.

The chain couples TRBV5-1 to TRBJ2-2, with TRBD2 as a possible D gene (6 bases). This CDR3 has 13 residues. Germline loops: CDR1 SGHRS, CDR2 YFSETQ. Trimming left V 2 bases short and J 5 bases short, with 7 bases between. CDR3 in DNA: TGCGCCAGCAGCTTTAGCGGTACCGGGGAGCTGTTTTTT. Amino acid sequence: CASSFSGTGELFF.

This chain connects TRBV2 to TRBJ2-5; 10 bases agree with TRBD2. The CDR3 sequence is 16 residues long. Germline V gives CDR1 SNHLY, CDR2 FYNNEI. Losses at the gene ends were 6 bases for V and 9 bases for J; bases not matched to a gene: 16. The CDR3 spells CASRGLAGVFPGAQYF. In nucleotides, the CDR3 is TGTGCCAGCAGGGGGCTAGCGGGGGTTTTTCCGGGGGCCCAGTACTTC.

V gene TRBV21-1 combines with J gene TRBJ1-1. TRBV21-1 is a documented pseudogene. The CDR3 runs 16 residues. The CDR3 region is CASSNPSRKTNTEAFF. CDR3 nucleotides: TGTGCCAGCAGCAACCCATCGAGGAAGACGAACACTGAAGCTTTCTTT.

The chain carries TRBV5-6 and TRBJ2-1, with D possibly matching TRBD2 (6 bases). Germline V CDR1 and CDR2: SGHDT, YYEEEE. The ends were cut back, 0 bases at V and 6 bases at J, with 13 bases in the middle. The CDR3 runs to 15 residues. The CDR3 nucleotides are TGTGCCAGCAGCTTGGATACTAGCCGGGGCAATGAGCAGTTCTTC. It specifies CASSLDTSRGNEQFF.

The chain recombines TRBV5-1 with TRBJ1-2; no clear D gene. V was shortened by 0 bases and J by 4 bases, with 7 bases between the two germline ends. Germline CDR1 reads SGHRS; CDR2 reads YFSETQ. The CDR3 loop spans 13 amino acids. The CDR3 loop reads CASSLAGTYGYTF. For the CDR3, the DNA is TGCGCCAGCAGCTTGGCAGGAACCTATGGCTACACCTTC.

J is TRBJ1-1 and V is TRBV12-5, with 8 bases lining up with TRBD1. The CDR3 loop spans 15 amino acids. Trimming at V came to 10 bases and at J to 1 base, leaving 11 bases not matched to a gene. Germline V gene sequence: CDR1 LGHNT, CDR2 FRNRAP. CDR3 sequence: CANGTWDRKNTEAFF. The CDR3 DNA follows: TGTGCTAACGGAACCTGGGACAGGAAGAACACTGAAGCTTTCTTT. Full variable domain (outside the CDR3, taken from reference TRBV12-5 and TRBJ1-1): DARVTQTPRHKVTEMGQEVTMRCQPILGHNTVFWYRQTMMQGLELLAYFRNRAPLDDSGMPKDRFSAEMPDATLATLKIQPSEPRDSAVYFCANGTWDRKNTEAFFGQGTRLTVV.

The chain couples TRBV7-2 to TRBJ1-1, with TRBD1 identical over 9 bases. V shed 5 bases and J 8 bases; nucleotides not matched to a gene: 9. CDR1 is SGHTA, CDR2 FQGNSA, per germline. CDR3 size: 14 residues. CDR3 protein: CASSTWTGAPEAFF. Written as DNA, the CDR3 is TGTGCCAGCAGCACCTGGACAGGGGCCCCCGAAGCTTTCTTT.

The chain recombines TRBV9 with TRBJ2-2; tentatively, D is TRBD1 (6 bases). Per germline, CDR1 SGDLS and CDR2 YYNGEE. This CDR3 has 14 residues. V was trimmed by 2 bases and J by 1 base, leaving 6 bases between them. Written as DNA, the CDR3 is TGTGCCAGCAGCGTGGGACAGAACACCGGGGAGCTGTTTTTT. Its translation: CASSVGQNTGELFF.

This chain uses TRBV4-1 with TRBJ2-5, with TRBD2 identical over 9 bases. The length of the CDR3 is 16 residues. V gave up 0 bases and J gave up 5 bases; unmatched junction bases: 7. Germline CDR1 reads MGHRA; CDR2 reads YSYEKL. In DNA, the CDR3 is TGCGCCAGCAGCCAAGAGCCGGCGGGGGGGCGGGAGACCCAGTACTTC. Translating gives CASSQEPAGGRETQYF.

The gene calls are TRBV18 and TRBJ1-2, with a tentative D call TRBD1 (6 bases). CDR3 size: 15 residues. V dropped 3 bases and J dropped 0 bases, with 11 bases sitting between them. Germline V gene sequence: CDR1 KGHSH, CDR2 LQKENI. CDR3 loop: CASSPPQGSNYGYTF. The CDR3 region has the DNA TGTGCCAGCTCACCTCCACAGGGTTCTAACTATGGCTACACCTTC.

The genes are TRBV28 and TRBJ1-5; D is unresolved. The germline V gene has CDR1 MDHEN and CDR2 SYDVKM. This CDR3 has 11 residues. Trimming took off 3 bases at V and 8 bases at J, with 5 bases between the two ends. This chain's CDR3 is CASSFRKPQHF. The CDR3 coding sequence is TGTGCCAGCAGTTTCAGGAAGCCCCAGCATTTT.

The chain combines TRBV7-9 with TRBJ2-2; TRBD1 aligns across 12 bases. The CDR3 has 16 amino acids. Germline loops: CDR1 SEHNR, CDR2 FQNEAQ (reference sequence). J lost 4 bases, V lost 5 bases, and 5 bases had no gene match. For the CDR3, the DNA is TGTGCCAGCAGCCCGGGGGACAGGGGGCTCACCGGGGAGCTGTTTTTT. Residues: CASSPGDRGLTGELFF.

The chain is built from TRBV6-6 and TRBJ1-2; 8 nucleotides align to TRBD1. The CDR3 covers 16 residues. V lost 0 bases to trimming and J lost 7 bases; unmatched junction nucleotides: 10. Germline lookup yields CDR1 MNHNY and CDR2 SVGAGI (reference sequence). The CDR3 reads CASSYSPGQGEGGYTF. DNA for the CDR3: TGTGCCAGCAGTTACTCTCCAGGACAGGGAGAGGGTGGCTACACCTTC.

The chain combines TRBV24-1 with TRBJ2-1; possibly TRBD1 for D (6 bases). Germline CDR1 is KGHDR and CDR2 is SFDVKD. The CDR3 extends over 17 amino acids. V shed 4 bases and J shed 1 base, with 16 bases lying between them. CDR3 DNA sequence: TGTGCCACCAGTGACGCTACAGGGATTCGATCCTACAATGAGCAGTTCTTC. Its translation: CATSDATGIRSYNEQFF.

The chain couples TRBV5-1 to TRBJ2-5; no definite D call. This CDR3 is 12 amino acids long. Trimming pared 2 bases from V and 5 bases from J, leaving 7 bases between. Germline V gives CDR1 SGHRS, CDR2 YFSETQ. The CDR3 nucleotides are TGCGCCAGCAGCTTTCTCGAGGAGACCCAGTACTTC. Translating gives CASSFLEETQYF.

CDR3 loop: CASSEKGQGQAFF. The CDR3 region has the DNA TGTGCCAGCAGCGAAAAGGGACAGGGACAAGCTTTCTTT. V and J are TRBV9 and TRBJ1-1; 9 bases are a match to TRBD1. V trimming: 3 bases; J trimming: 9 bases; junction bases outside the gene matches: 6. This CDR3 has 13 residues. Germline lookup yields CDR1 SGDLS and CDR2 YYNGEE.

In DNA form, the CDR3 reads TGTGCCACCAGCAGACGGGACGGCGGGGACTATGGCTACACCTTC. Translation: CATSRRDGGDYGYTF. The chain employs TRBV15 and TRBJ1-2, with D possibly being TRBD1 (5 bases). Deletions cut 2 bases from V and 3 bases from J, with 13 bases between. The CDR3 sequence is 15 residues long. Germline CDR1 LNHNV, CDR2 YYDKDF (reference sequence).

J is TRBJ2-5 and V is TRBV10-3, with 8 bases matching TRBD2. The CDR3 sequence is 16 residues long. Germline V gives CDR1 ENHRY, CDR2 SYGVKD. The V gene end was trimmed by 3 bases and the J gene end by 4 bases; junction bases not matched to a gene: 10. The CDR3 DNA sequence: TGTGCCATCAGTGAAGTGCGGGGGGTGGGGGCAGAGACCCAGTACTTC. As protein: CAISEVRGVGAETQYF.

The chain combines TRBV18 with TRBJ2-7; D may be TRBD2 (5 bases). The CDR3 runs 15 residues. V lost 3 bases, J lost 6 bases, and 18 bases lay in between. CDR1 is KGHSH and CDR2 is LQKENI in the germline V gene. The CDR3 region has the DNA TGTGCCAGCTCACCCGGGAACAGCCGCCCCCTCGAGCAGTACGTC. Translated, it gives CASSPGNSRPLEQYV.

The chain has TRBV5-6 and TRBJ2-2, with 8 bases lining up with TRBD2. Trimming removed 4 bases from V and 3 bases from J; junction bases left unmatched: 5. CDR3 length: 15 amino acids. Germline CDR1 is SGHDT and CDR2 is YYEEEE. The CDR3 DNA follows: TGTGCCAGCAGCCCGGGGGGGCCGGACACCGGGGAGCTGTTTTTT. It translates to CASSPGGPDTGELFF.

The chain is built from TRBV7-2 and TRBJ1-2; perhaps TRBD1 as D (5 bases). Trimming took 5 bases from V and 4 from J, leaving 5 bases between them. The CDR3 contains 11 residues. Germline lookup yields CDR1 SGHTA and CDR2 FQGNSA. The CDR3 DNA is TGTGCCAGCAGCAGGGGCTATGGCTACACCTTC. Amino acids: CASSRGYGYTF.

The chain combines TRBV6-2 or TRBV6-3 with TRBJ1-2, with 7 bases fitting TRBD1. This CDR3 contains 14 residues. Trimming took 4 bases from V and 4 from J; bases not matched to a gene: 6. Germline V gives CDR1 MNHEY, CDR2 SVGEGT. In nucleotides, the CDR3 is TGTGCCAGCAGTTCCCTCAGGGGGAGCTATGGCTACACCTTC. Its protein product is CASSSLRGSYGYTF.

V gene TRBV3-1 (or the pseudogene TRBV3-2) combines with J gene TRBJ1-6; tentative D call: TRBD1 (6 bases). The V gene's germline CDR1 is LGHDT and CDR2 YNNKEL (reference sequence). The CDR3 length is 15 residues. The V and J ends lost 0 bases and 10 bases respectively, with 13 bases between them. CDR3 DNA sequence: TGTGCCAGCAGCCAAGAGACGCAGGGGCAGTCACCCCTCCACTTT. Its translation is CASSQETQGQSPLHF.

The V and J genes are TRBV15 and TRBJ2-3; 11 nucleotides agree with TRBD2. The trim removed 0 bases at V and 4 bases at J, leaving 0 bases unmatched. Germline lookup yields CDR1 LNHNV and CDR2 YYDKDF (reference sequence). The CDR3 covers 15 residues. CDR3 nucleotides: TGTGCCACCAGCAGAGATAGCGGGGGGGCAGATACGCAGTATTTT. Amino acids: CATSRDSGGADTQYF. Full variable domain (remainder filled in from reference TRBV15 and TRBJ2-3): DAMVIQNPRYQVTQFGKPVTLSCSQTLNHNVMYWYQQKSSQAPKLLFHYYDKDFNNEADTPDNFQSRRPNTSFCFLDIRSPGLGDTAMYLCATSRDSGGADTQYFGPGTRLTVL.

The chain uses TRBV7-3 and TRBJ2-3, with 16 bases identical to TRBD2. V dropped 3 bases and J dropped 0; count of bases not matched to a gene: 0. CDR3 length equals 17 residues. Germline assignment: CDR1 SGHTA and CDR2 FQGTGA. CDR3 sequence reads: CASSLGLAGGSTDTQYF. The CDR3, as DNA: TGTGCCAGCAGCTTGGGACTAGCGGGGGGGAGCACAGATACGCAGTATTTT.

V is TRBV12-3 or TRBV12-4 and J is TRBJ2-1; D not certain. The CDR3 has 12 residues. V was clipped by 6 bases and J by 4 bases, with 7 bases between them. The CDR3 spells CASSSVYNEQFF. CDR3 DNA: TGTGCCAGCAGCTCCGTATACAATGAGCAGTTCTTC.